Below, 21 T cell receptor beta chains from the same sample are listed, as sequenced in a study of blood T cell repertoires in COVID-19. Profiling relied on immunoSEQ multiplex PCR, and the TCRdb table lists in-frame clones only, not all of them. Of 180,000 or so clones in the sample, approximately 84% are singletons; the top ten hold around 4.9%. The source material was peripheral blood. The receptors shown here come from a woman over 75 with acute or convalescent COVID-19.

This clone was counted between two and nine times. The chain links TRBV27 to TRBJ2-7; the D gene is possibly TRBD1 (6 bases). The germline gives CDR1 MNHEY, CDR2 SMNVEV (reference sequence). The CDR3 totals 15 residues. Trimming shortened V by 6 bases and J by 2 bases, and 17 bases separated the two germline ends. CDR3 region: CASRIGTGQTYEQYF. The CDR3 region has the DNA TGTGCCAGCAGGATTGGAACGGGACAAACCTACGAGCAGTACTTC.

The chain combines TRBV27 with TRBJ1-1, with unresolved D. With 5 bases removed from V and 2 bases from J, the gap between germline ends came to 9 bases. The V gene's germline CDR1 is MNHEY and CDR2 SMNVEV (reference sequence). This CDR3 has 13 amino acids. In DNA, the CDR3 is TGTGCCAGCAGTATACTGAGAAACACTGAAGCTTTCTTT. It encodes CASSILRNTEAFF.

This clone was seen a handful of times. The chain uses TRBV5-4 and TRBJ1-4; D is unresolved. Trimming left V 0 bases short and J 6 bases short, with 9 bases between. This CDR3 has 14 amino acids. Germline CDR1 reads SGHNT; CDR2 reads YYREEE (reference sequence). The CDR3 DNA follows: TGTGCCAGCAGCTTGGAATGGAGCGATGAAAAACTGTTTTTT. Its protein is CASSLEWSDEKLFF.

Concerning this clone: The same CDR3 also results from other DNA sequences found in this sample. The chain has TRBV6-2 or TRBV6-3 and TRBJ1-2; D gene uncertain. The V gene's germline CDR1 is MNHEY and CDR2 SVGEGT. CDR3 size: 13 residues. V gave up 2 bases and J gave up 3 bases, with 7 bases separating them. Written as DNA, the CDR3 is TGTGCCAGCAGTTACACGGGAGACTATGGCTACACCTTC. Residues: CASSYTGDYGYTF.

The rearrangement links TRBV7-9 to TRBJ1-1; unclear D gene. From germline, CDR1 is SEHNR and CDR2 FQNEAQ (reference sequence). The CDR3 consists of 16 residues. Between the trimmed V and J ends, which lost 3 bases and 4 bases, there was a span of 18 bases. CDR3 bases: TGTGCCAGCAGCTTCGTCCCTAGCGTGGGGAGCACTGAAGCTTTCTTT. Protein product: CASSFVPSVGSTEAFF.

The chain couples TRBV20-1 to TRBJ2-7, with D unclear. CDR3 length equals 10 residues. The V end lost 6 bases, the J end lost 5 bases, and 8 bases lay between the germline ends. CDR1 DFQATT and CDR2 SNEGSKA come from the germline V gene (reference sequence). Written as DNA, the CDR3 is TGCAGTGCCCCCTTTCACGAGCAGTACTTC. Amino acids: CSAPFHEQYF.

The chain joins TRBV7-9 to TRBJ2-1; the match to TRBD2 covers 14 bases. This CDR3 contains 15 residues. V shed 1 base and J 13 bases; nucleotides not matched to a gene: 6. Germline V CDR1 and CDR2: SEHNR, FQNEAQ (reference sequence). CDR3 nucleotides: TGTGCCAGCAGCTTAGGACTAGCGGGAGGGCCTTATCAGTTCTTC. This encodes CASSLGLAGGPYQFF.

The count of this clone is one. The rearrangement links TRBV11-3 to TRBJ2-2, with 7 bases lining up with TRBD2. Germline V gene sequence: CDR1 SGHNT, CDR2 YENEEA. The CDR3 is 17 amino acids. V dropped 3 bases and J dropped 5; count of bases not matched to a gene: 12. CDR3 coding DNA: TGTGCCAGCAGCTTGAACTCCTGGACTAGGAGAACCGGGGAGCTGTTTTTT. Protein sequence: CASSLNSWTRRTGELFF.

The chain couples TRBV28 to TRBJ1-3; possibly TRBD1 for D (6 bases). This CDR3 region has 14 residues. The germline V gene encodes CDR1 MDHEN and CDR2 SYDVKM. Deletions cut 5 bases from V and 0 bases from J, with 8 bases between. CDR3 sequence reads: CASSPGDSGNTIYF. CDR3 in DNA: TGTGCCAGCAGTCCAGGGGACTCTGGAAACACCATATATTTT.

The CDR3 reads CASSESGAYGYTF. Here the CDR3 DNA reads TGTGCCAGCAGCGAATCCGGAGCCTATGGCTACACCTTC. V usage is TRBV7-2 and J usage is TRBJ1-2; D gene uncertain. The CDR3 extends over 13 amino acids. Germline V lookup: CDR1 SGHTA, CDR2 FQGNSA. Deletions cut 5 bases from V and 4 bases from J, with 11 bases between. Full variable domain (outside the CDR3, taken from reference TRBV7-2 and TRBJ1-2): GAGVSQSPSNKVTEKGKDVELRCDPISGHTALYWYRQSLGQGLEFLIYFQGNSAPDKSGLPSDRFSAERTGGSVSTLTIQRTQQEDSAVYLCASSESGAYGYTFGSGTRLTVV.

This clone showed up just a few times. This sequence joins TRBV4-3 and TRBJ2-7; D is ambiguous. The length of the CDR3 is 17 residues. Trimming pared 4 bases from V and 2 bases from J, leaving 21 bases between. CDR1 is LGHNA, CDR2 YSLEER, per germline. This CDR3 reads CASSPDSAQRKPYEQYF. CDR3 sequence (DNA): TGCGCCAGCAGCCCCGACTCTGCACAAAGAAAACCCTACGAGCAGTACTTC.

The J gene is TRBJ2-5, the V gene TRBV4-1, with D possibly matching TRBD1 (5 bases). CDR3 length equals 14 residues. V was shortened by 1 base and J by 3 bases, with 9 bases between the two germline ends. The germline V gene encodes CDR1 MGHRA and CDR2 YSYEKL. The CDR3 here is CASSQASREETQYF. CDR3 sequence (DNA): TGCGCCAGCAGCCAAGCATCCAGGGAAGAGACCCAGTACTTC.

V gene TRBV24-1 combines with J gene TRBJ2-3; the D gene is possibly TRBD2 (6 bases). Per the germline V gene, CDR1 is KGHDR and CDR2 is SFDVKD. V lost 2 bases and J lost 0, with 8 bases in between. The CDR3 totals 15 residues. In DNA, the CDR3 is TGTGCCACCAGTGATTCCCGGGAGAGCACAGATACGCAGTATTTT. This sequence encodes CATSDSRESTDTQYF.

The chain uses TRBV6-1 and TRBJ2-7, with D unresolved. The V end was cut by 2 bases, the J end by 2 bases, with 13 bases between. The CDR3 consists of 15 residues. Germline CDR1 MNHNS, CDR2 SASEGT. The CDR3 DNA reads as TGTGCCAGCAGTGAAAGTATGTGGTCTACCTACGAGCAGTACTTC. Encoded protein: CASSESMWSTYEQYF.

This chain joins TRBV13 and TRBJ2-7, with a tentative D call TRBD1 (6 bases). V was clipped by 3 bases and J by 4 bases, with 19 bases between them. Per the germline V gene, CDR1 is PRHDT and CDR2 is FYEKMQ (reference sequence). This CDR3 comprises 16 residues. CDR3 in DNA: TGTGCCAGCAGCTTTCGCGGTGGAATACAGGGTTACGAGCAGTACTTC. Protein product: CASSFRGGIQGYEQYF. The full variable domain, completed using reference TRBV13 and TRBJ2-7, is AAGVIQSPRHLIKEKRETATLKCYPIPRHDTVYWYQQGPGQDPQFLISFYEKMQSDKGSIPDRFSAQQFSDYHSELNMSSLELGDSALYFCASSFRGGIQGYEQYFGPGTRLTVT.

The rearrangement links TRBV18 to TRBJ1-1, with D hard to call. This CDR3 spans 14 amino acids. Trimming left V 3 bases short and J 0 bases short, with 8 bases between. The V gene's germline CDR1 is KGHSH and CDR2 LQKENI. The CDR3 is CASSPQILNTEAFF. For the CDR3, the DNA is TGTGCCAGCTCACCTCAGATACTGAACACTGAAGCTTTCTTT.

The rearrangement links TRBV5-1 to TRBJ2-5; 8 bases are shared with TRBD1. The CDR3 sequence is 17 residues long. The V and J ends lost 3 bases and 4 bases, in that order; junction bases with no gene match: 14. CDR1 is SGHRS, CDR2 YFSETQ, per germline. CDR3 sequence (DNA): TGCGCCAGCAGCTCTCGGGCCCAGGGGGCTAATGGAGAGACCCAGTACTTC. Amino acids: CASSSRAQGANGETQYF.

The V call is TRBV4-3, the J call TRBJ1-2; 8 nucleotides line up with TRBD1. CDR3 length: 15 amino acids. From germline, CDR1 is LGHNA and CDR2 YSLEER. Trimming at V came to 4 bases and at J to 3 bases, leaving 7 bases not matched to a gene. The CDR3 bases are TGCGCCAGCAGCCTCCGGGACAGGAACCACTATGGCTACACCTTC. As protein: CASSLRDRNHYGYTF.

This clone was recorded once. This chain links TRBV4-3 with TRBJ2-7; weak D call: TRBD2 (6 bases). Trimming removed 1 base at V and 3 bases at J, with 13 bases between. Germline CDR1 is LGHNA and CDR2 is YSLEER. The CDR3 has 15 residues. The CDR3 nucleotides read TGCGCCAGCAGCCAAGTAAGGCAGGGAGGCTACGAGCAGTACTTC. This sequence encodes CASSQVRQGGYEQYF.

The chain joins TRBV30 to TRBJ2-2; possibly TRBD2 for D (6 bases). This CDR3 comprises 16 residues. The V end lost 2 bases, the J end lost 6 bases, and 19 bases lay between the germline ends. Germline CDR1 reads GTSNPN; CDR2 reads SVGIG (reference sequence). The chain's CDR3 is CAWSTGWRGVPGELFF. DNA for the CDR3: TGTGCCTGGAGTACCGGCTGGAGGGGCGTACCCGGGGAGCTGTTTTTT.

In DNA form, the CDR3 reads TGTGCCAGCAGTTTACGGGACAGGGGAGGCCAACACTATGGCTACACCTTC. It codes for CASSLRDRGGQHYGYTF. The V call is TRBV27, the J call TRBJ1-2; 10 bases agree with TRBD1. The V gene's germline CDR1 is MNHEY and CDR2 SMNVEV (reference sequence). V lost 2 bases and J lost 3; bases outside the gene matches: 9. The CDR3 spans 17 residues.